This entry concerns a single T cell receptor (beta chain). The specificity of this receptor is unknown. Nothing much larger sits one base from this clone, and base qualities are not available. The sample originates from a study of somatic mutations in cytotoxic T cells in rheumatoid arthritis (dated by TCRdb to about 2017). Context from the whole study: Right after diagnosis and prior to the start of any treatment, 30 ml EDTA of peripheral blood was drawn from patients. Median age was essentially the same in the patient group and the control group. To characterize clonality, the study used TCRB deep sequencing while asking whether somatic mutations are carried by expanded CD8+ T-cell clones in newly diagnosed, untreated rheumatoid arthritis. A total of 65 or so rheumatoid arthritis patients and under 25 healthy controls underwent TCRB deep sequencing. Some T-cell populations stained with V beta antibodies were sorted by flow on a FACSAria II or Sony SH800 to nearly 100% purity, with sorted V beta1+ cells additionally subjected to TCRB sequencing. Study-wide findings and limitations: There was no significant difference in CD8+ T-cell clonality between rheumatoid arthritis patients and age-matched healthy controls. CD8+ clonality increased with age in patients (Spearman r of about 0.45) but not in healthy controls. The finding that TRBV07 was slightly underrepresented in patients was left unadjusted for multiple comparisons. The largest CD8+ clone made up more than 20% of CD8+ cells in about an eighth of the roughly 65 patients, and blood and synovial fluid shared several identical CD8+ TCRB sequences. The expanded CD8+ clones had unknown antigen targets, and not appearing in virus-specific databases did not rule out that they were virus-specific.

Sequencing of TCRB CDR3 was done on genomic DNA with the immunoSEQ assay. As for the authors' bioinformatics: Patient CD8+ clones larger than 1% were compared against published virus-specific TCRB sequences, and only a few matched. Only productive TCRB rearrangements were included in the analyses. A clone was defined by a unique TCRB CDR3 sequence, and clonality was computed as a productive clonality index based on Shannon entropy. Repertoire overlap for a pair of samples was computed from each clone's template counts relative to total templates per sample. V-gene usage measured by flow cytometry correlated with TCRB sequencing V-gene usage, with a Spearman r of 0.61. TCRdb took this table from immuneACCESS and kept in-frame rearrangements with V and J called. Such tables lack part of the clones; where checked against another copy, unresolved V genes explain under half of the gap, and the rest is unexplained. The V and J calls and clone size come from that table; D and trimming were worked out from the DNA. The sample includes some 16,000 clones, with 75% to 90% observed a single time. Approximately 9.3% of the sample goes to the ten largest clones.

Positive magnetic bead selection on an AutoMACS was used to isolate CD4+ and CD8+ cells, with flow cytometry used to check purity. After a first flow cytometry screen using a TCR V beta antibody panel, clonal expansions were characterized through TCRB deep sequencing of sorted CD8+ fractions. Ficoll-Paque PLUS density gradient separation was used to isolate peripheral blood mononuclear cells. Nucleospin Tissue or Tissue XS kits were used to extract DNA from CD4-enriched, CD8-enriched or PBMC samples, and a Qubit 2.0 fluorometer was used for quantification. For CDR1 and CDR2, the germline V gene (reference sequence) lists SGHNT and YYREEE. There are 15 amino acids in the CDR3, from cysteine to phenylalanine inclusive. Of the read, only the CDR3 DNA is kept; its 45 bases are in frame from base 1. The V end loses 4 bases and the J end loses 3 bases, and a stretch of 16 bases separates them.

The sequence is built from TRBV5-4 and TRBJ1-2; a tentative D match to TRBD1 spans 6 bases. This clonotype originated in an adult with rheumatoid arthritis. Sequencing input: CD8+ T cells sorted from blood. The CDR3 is CASSPYPGADYGYTF. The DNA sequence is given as TGTGCCAGCAGCCCCTACCCAGGGGCGGACTATGGCTACACCTTC.